One and the same sample provided the 15 T cell receptor beta chains below, sequenced in a study of T cells in women clearing cervical HPV infection. Data came from immunoSEQ multiplex PCR; TCRdb stores just in-frame clones and leaves some out. In all, the sample yields tens of thousands of clones. The specimen was blood buffy coat. These receptors all stem from a woman aged 18 to 75 with a cervical HPV16 infection that either progressed to CIN3+ or cleared (not recorded which).

The CDR3 sequence is CASSSLPAARVDEKLFF. The CDR3 DNA, read in part, is TGCGCCAGCAGCTCGCTCCCCGCGGCTCGAGTAGATGAAAAA. V is TRBV5-1 and J is TRBJ1-4; D is undetermined. The read gets to within 3 residues of the CDR3 end, and the germline J gene fills in the rest. The CDR3 spans 17 residues. V shed 3 bases and J shed 6 bases, with 21 bases lying between them. Germline V gives CDR1 SGHRS, CDR2 YFSETQ.

Worth noting for this clone: The CDR3 goes on 3 residues after the read ends, and that part is filled in from the germline J gene. This sequence joins TRBV10-3 and TRBJ1-3; TRBD1 might be the D (6 bases). Trimming removed 3 bases at V and 4 bases at J, with 10 bases between. The CDR3 loop spans 14 amino acids. Germline CDR1 ENHRY, CDR2 SYGVKD. The CDR3 bases that were read are TGTGCCATCAGTGAACAGGGCAGCGGAAACACC. This translates into CAISEQGSGNT. The full CDR3 is CAISEQGSGNTIYF.

The CDR3 protein is CASSLSGGFEQFF. CDR3 bases read: TGTGCCAGCAGCCTCTCGGGGGGCTTTGAG. The J gene is TRBJ2-1, the V gene TRBV11-2; D perhaps matches TRBD2 (7 bases). The observed sequence ends 3 residues before the CDR3 terminus, with the missing tail filled in from the germline J gene. This CDR3 spans 13 amino acids. V lost 5 bases and J lost 9, with 14 bases in between. Germline loops: CDR1 SGHAT, CDR2 FQNNGV.

The sequenced CDR3 bases are TGTGCCAGCAGGAACCGTCAAAGACAGGGTTTTGATGGC. Amino acid sequence: CASRNRQRQGFDG. The entire CDR3 protein is CASRNRQRQGFDGYTF. The chain uses TRBV2 and TRBJ1-2; 7 positions agree with TRBD1. Read coverage stops 3 residues before the CDR3 terminus; the germline J gene supplies the remainder. This CDR3 has 16 residues. Germline CDR1 reads SNHLY; CDR2 reads FYNNEI. V was clipped by 6 bases and J by 6 bases; unmatched bases: 16.

With respect to this clone: The CDR3 goes on 3 residues after the read ends, and that part is filled in from the germline J gene. This sequence joins TRBV20-1 and TRBJ2-7; TRBD1 is a possible D gene (5 bases). Trimming cost V 5 bases and J 2 bases, with 13 bases left between them. The germline gives CDR1 DFQATT, CDR2 SNEGSKA (reference sequence). There are 13 residues in the CDR3. The CDR3: CSAGAPGTYEQYF. The covered CDR3 bases are TGCAGTGCTGGGGCACCGGGCACCTACGAG.

With regard to this clone: Read sequence stops 3 residues before the CDR3 end, and the germline J gene provides the missing end. This sequence joins TRBV20-1 and TRBJ1-3; 8 nucleotides line up with TRBD1. There are 13 residues in the CDR3. Germline V gene lookup returns CDR1 DFQATT and CDR2 SNEGSKA (reference sequence). The J segment lost 3 bases and the V segment lost 6 bases, leaving 4 bases of the junction unmatched. The covered CDR3 bases are TGCAGTGCGAGGACAGGGTTTGGAAACACC. Translation: CSARTGFGNT. The full CDR3 reads CSARTGFGNTIYF.

Remarks on this clone: The sequenced fragment ends 3 residues before the CDR3 boundary, so the rest is inferred from the germline J gene. The genes are TRBV18 and TRBJ1-2; 11 bases align to TRBD1. From germline, CDR1 is KGHSH and CDR2 LQKENI. There are 16 residues in the CDR3. After removal of 3 bases from V and 2 bases from J, the junction contained 5 bases not matched to a gene. Here the CDR3 reads CASSPTGTGGNYGYTF. Partial CDR3 DNA: TGTGCCAGCTCACCGACCGGGACAGGGGGAAACTATGGC. The whole variable domain, remainder taken from reference TRBV18 and TRBJ1-2, is NAGVMQNPRHLVRRRGQEARLRCSPMKGHSHVYWYRQLPEEGLKFMVYLQKENIIDESGMPKERFSAEFPKEGPSILRIQQVVRGDSAAYFCASSPTGTGGNYGYTFGSGTRLTVV.

Points on this clone: The read halts 3 residues ahead of the CDR3 end, with the missing end drawn from the germline J gene. The chain recombines TRBV7-8 with TRBJ1-2, with unresolved D. CDR3 size: 15 residues. Germline V gene data show CDR1 as SGHVS and CDR2 as FQNEAQ. CDR3 loop: CASSLELSAGRGYTF. The sequenced part of the CDR3 DNA is TGTGCCAGCAGCTTAGAGTTATCGGCAGGTCGGGGC. Full variable domain (rest looked up from reference TRBV7-8 and TRBJ1-2): GAGVSQSPRYKVAKRGQDVALRCDPISGHVSLFWYQQALGQGPEFLTYFQNEAQLDKSGLPSDRFFAERPEGSVSTLKIQRTQQEDSAVYLCASSLELSAGRGYTFGSGTRLTVV.

Comments on this clone: With the read ending 3 residues before the CDR3 end, the germline J gene is used to fill in that end. The V call is TRBV13, the J call TRBJ1-1; 8 nucleotides agree with TRBD1. The CDR3 extends over 14 amino acids. J lost 6 bases, V lost 0 bases, and 3 bases had no gene match. Germline V gene sequence: CDR1 PRHDT, CDR2 FYEKMQ (reference sequence). CDR3 region: CASSLGRGLSEAFF. CDR3 bases read: TGTGCCAGCAGCTTAGGCAGGGGGCTTTCTGAA.

About this clone: The CDR3 end lies 3 residues beyond the end of the read and is filled in from the germline J gene. The chain uses TRBV2 and TRBJ1-1; perhaps TRBD1 as D (5 bases). Per germline, CDR1 SNHLY and CDR2 FYNNEI. The length of the CDR3 is 14 residues. Deletions cut 4 bases from V and 3 bases from J, with 12 bases between. The part of the CDR3 DNA that was read is TGTGCCAGCAGTGTCCCGAAAGGGGACACTGAA. This codes for CASSVPKGDTE. The CDR3 in its entirety is CASSVPKGDTEAFF.

CDR3 DNA (partial): TGTGCCAGCAGTCCGACAGACAATAATGAAAAA. Translated: CASSPTDNNEK. The full CDR3 protein reads CASSPTDNNEKLFF. V and J are TRBV11-3 and TRBJ1-4, with D maybe TRBD1 (5 bases). The observed sequence ends 3 residues before the CDR3 terminus, with the missing tail filled in from the germline J gene. This CDR3 has 14 amino acids. Deletions cut 6 bases from V and 4 bases from J, with 12 bases between. Germline V gives CDR1 SGHNT, CDR2 YENEEA.

With respect to this clone: The CDR3 end is not reached by the read, which stops 3 residues before it; the germline J gene fills it in. The chain is built from TRBV29-1 and TRBJ2-3, with 11 positions matching TRBD2. J lost 4 bases, V lost 6 bases, and 6 bases had no gene match. CDR1 is SQVTM, CDR2 ANQGSEA, per germline. CDR3 length: 14 residues. The CDR3: CSVSSGRSADTQYF. The covered CDR3 bases are TGCAGCGTCTCTAGCGGGAGGTCGGCAGATACG.

To note about this clone: The CDR3 is cut off 3 residues early in the read; its end comes from the germline J gene. This chain links TRBV7-3 with TRBJ2-1; 13 bases agree with TRBD2. Unmatched junction bases numbered 7, after V lost 5 bases and J lost 6 bases. This CDR3 is built from 16 residues. Germline V gene sequence: CDR1 SGHTA, CDR2 FQGTGA. The sequenced CDR3 bases are TGTGCCAGCAGCGGACTAGCGGGGGTGCGTGGCAATGAG. Protein: CASSGLAGVRGNE. The CDR3, in full, reads CASSGLAGVRGNEQFF.

About this clone: The sequenced fragment ends 3 residues before the CDR3 boundary, so the rest is inferred from the germline J gene. This chain connects TRBV19 to TRBJ1-1; D gene ambiguous. Trimming stripped 3 bases from V and 4 bases from J, with 9 bases between. This CDR3 spans 13 amino acids. Per the germline V gene, CDR1 is LNHDA and CDR2 is SQIVND (reference sequence). Partial CDR3 DNA: TGTGCCAGTAGTATCTCAGCAGGCACTGAA. Its translation: CASSISAGTE. The whole CDR3 is CASSISAGTEAFF.

On this clone: Coverage ceases 3 residues before the CDR3 finishes, and the germline J gene fills in the end. The chain links TRBV5-1 to TRBJ2-5; 7 bases align to TRBD2. The V segment lost 0 bases and the J segment 5 bases; nucleotides outside the gene matches: 7. Germline-derived CDR1 and CDR2 are SGHRS and YFSETQ. This CDR3 region has 15 residues. This CDR3 reads CASSLVPGGSETQYF. The CDR3 DNA, read in part, is TGCGCCAGCAGCTTGGTGCCGGGGGGTAGCGAGACC.